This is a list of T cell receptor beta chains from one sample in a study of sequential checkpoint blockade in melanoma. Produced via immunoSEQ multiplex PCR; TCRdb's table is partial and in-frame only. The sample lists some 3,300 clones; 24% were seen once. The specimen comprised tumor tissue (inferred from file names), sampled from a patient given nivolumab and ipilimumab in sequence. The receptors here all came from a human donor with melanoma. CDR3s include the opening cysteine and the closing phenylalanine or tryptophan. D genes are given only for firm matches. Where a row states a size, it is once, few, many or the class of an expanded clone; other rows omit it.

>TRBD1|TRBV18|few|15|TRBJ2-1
TGTGCCAGCTCACCCGGGACAGGGACGTACAATGAGCAGTTCTTC
CASSPGTGTYNEQFF
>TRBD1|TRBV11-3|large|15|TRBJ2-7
TGTGCCAGCAGCTGGTCACAGGGGCCTCCCCACGAGCAGTACTTC
CASSWSQGPPHEQYF
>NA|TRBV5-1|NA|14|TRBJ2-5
TGCGCCAGCAAGGTCAGGGGTCAACAAGAGACCCAGTACTTC
CASKVRGQQETQYF
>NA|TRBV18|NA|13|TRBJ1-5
TGTGCCAGCTCACCAGCAGACAATCAGCCCCAGCATTTT
CASSPADNQPQHF
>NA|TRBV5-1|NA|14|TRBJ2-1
TGCGCCAGCAGCTCGACAGTCACCTACAATGAGCAGTTCTTC
CASSSTVTYNEQFF
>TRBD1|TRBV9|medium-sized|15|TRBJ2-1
TGTGCCAGCAGCGTAGGAGGGACAGGGGGCGATGAGCAGTTCTTC
CASSVGGTGGDEQFF
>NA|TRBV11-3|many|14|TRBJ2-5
TGTGCCAGCAGCTTAAGGCCAGGGAGGGAGACCCAGTACTTC
CASSLRPGRETQYF
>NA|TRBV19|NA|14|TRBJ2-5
TGTGCCAGTAGTATGGATCAGGGGAGAGAGACCCAGTACTTC
CASSMDQGRETQYF
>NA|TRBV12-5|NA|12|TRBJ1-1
TGTGCCAGCCTGCCCCCGGACACTGAAGCTTTCTTT
CASLPPDTEAFF
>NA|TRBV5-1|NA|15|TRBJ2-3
TGCGCCAGCAGCCGAGCAGGGAAGGAGGCAGATACGCAGTATTTT
CASSRAGKEADTQYF
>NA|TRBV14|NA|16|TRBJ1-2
TGTGCCAGCAGCCAAGATTTGTCCCTATCAGGCCTTAGCTACACCTTC
CASSQDLSLSGLSYTF
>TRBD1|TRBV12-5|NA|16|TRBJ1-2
TGTGCCAGCACCCGGGACAGGGGGCGAAGCGCCTATGGCTACACCTTC
CASTRDRGRSAYGYTF
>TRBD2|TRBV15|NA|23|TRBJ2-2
TGTGCCACCAGCAGAGAGAGGACTAGCGGGACCCACCTAGTTGGGTTAAACACCGGGGAGCTGTTTTTT
CATSRERTSGTHLVGLNTGELFF
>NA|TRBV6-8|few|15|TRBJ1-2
TGTGCCAGCAGTGCCGCGCGGGGCAACCAGAAAGGCTACACCTTC
CASSAARGNQKGYTF
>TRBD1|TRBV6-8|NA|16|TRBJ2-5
TGTGCCAGCAGTTACTGGAGTCGGGACAGCCAAGAGACCCAGTACTTC
CASSYWSRDSQETQYF
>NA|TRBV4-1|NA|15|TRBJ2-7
TGCGCCAGCAGCCTGAGGGACACCGAGGGTTACGAGCAGTACTTC
CASSLRDTEGYEQYF
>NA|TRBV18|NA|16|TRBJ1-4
TGTGCCAGCTCACCACCACGACAAGCAACTAATGAAAAACTGTTTTTT
CASSPPRQATNEKLFF
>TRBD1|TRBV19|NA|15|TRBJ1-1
TGTGCCAGTAGTCCGGACAGGGGGCTACTCACTGAAGCTTTCTTT
CASSPDRGLLTEAFF
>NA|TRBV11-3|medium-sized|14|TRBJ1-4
TGTGCCAGCAGCGGGACCGCCTTTCAAGAAAAACTGTTTTTT
CASSGTAFQEKLFF
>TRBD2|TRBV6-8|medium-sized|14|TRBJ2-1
TGTGCCATCAGGACTAGCGGGGGCCACAATGAGCAGTTCTTC
CAIRTSGGHNEQFF
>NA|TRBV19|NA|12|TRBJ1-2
TGTGCCACCTACGTTAGGAACTATGGCTACACCTTC
CATYVRNYGYTF
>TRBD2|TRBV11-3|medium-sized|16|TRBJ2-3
TGTGCCAGCAGCCTCGGACTAGCGGGGGCCACAGATACGCAGTATTTT
CASSLGLAGATDTQYF